This entry lists 15 T cell receptor beta chains sequenced from one sample in a study of blood T cell repertoires in COVID-19. Only in-frame clones appear in the TCRdb table, and some are missing; sequencing was by immunoSEQ multiplex PCR. Here the sample spans over 130,000 clones, about 74% being singletons. Sequencing was done on a sample of peripheral blood. The receptor set was obtained from a man between 50 and 59 years old with acute or convalescent COVID-19.

This clone was counted only a few times. The J gene is TRBJ1-3, the V gene TRBV6-5; tentative D call: TRBD1 (5 bases). Germline CDR1 MNHEY, CDR2 SVGAGI. The CDR3 consists of 15 residues. V lost 2 bases and J lost 4, with 12 bases in between. CDR3 in DNA: TGTGCCAGCAGTTACGGGACTGGCCCGGGAAACACCATATATTTT. Translation: CASSYGTGPGNTIYF.

The chain joins TRBV30 to TRBJ1-3; 9 nucleotides match TRBD1. Germline V CDR1 and CDR2: GTSNPN, SVGIG (reference sequence). Trimming cost V 3 bases and J 8 bases; bases outside gene matches: 2. The CDR3 contains 12 residues. CDR3 sequence: CAWSDRGDTIYF. The CDR3 DNA follows: TGTGCCTGGAGCGACAGGGGGGACACCATATATTTT. The full variable domain, rest sourced from reference TRBV30 and TRBJ1-3, is SQTIHQWPATLVQPVGSPLSLECTVEGTSNPNLYWYRQAAGRGLQLLFYSVGIGQISSEVPQNLSASRPQDRQFILSSKKLLLSDSGFYLCAWSDRGDTIYFGEGSWLTVV.

The chain uses TRBV6-5 and TRBJ1-2, with 7 bases identical to TRBD1. Germline assignment: CDR1 MNHEY and CDR2 SVGAGI. The CDR3 totals 13 residues. After removal of 5 bases from V and 2 bases from J, the junction contained 2 bases not matched to a gene. The CDR3 DNA reads as TGTGCCAGCAGTCCGGGACAGAACTATGGCTACACCTTC. Its protein is CASSPGQNYGYTF.

The V and J genes are TRBV5-1 and TRBJ2-4; no clear D gene. This CDR3 is built from 14 residues. The V gene's germline CDR1 is SGHRS and CDR2 YFSETQ. The V gene lost 1 base and the J gene lost 3 bases, with 8 bases spanning the gap. CDR3 coding DNA: TGCGCCAGCAGCTTGACGGTCGACAAAAACATTCAGTACTTC. Amino acid sequence: CASSLTVDKNIQYF.

V is TRBV28 and J is TRBJ1-3, with a tentative D call TRBD1 (5 bases). The CDR3 runs 16 residues. V was cut by 2 bases and J by 2 bases, with 13 bases left in between. Germline V CDR1 and CDR2: MDHEN, SYDVKM. CDR3 in amino acids: CASSLRPGVTGNTIYF. The CDR3 DNA sequence: TGTGCCAGCAGTTTAAGACCGGGGGTCACTGGAAACACCATATATTTT.

V usage is TRBV20-1 and J usage is TRBJ1-2; TRBD1 matches 7 bases. Germline CDR1 and CDR2: DFQATT and SNEGSKA (reference sequence). CDR3 length: 13 amino acids. J lost 8 bases, V lost 3 bases, and 9 bases had no gene match. The CDR3 DNA is TGCAGTGCTAGTCCTACAGGGGATAACGGCTACACCTTC. Residues: CSASPTGDNGYTF.

This chain uses TRBV2 with TRBJ2-7; the match to TRBD1 covers 8 bases. Germline values: CDR1 SNHLY, CDR2 FYNNEI. The CDR3 sequence is 14 residues long. J was trimmed by 3 bases and V by 2 bases; bases with no gene match: 3. In DNA, the CDR3 is TGTGCCAGCAGTGAATTGACAGGGGACTACGAGCAGTACTTC. Translating gives CASSELTGDYEQYF.

J is TRBJ2-3 and V is TRBV11-2; 7 bases are shared with TRBD2. In germline, CDR1 is SGHAT, CDR2 FQNNGV. There are 14 residues in the CDR3. V shed 0 bases and J 7 bases; nucleotides not matched to a gene: 4. CDR3 region: CASSLDSGVYTQYF. Written as DNA, the CDR3 is TGTGCCAGCAGCTTAGACAGCGGGGTTTATACGCAGTATTTT.

The chain combines TRBV29-1 with TRBJ1-1; D is ambiguous. This CDR3 has 13 residues. The V gene lost 4 bases and the J gene lost 0 bases, with 9 bases spanning the gap. Per germline, CDR1 SQVTM and CDR2 ANQGSEA. The CDR3 region has the DNA TGCAGCGTTGTCTTAGAAGTGAACACTGAAGCTTTCTTT. This gives the protein CSVVLEVNTEAFF.

V gene TRBV5-6 combines with J gene TRBJ2-5; D is perhaps TRBD2 (5 bases). This CDR3 is 14 amino acids long. Per germline, CDR1 SGHDT and CDR2 YYEEEE. V shed 0 bases and J shed 5 bases, with 11 bases lying between them. The CDR3 DNA sequence: TGTGCCAGCAGCTTGGTGCGGGCCCGGGAGACCCAGTACTTC. The encoded protein is CASSLVRARETQYF.

The J gene is TRBJ2-3, the V gene TRBV19, with a weak D call TRBD1 (6 bases). Germline CDR1 LNHDA, CDR2 SQIVND (reference sequence). The CDR3 is 12 residues long. Deletions cut 9 bases from V and 4 bases from J, with 11 bases between. CDR3 sequence reads: CASQGLADTQYF. The DNA of the CDR3 is TGTGCCAGCCAGGGGCTTGCAGATACGCAGTATTTT.

The CDR3 DNA follows: TGTGCCAGCAGTGAAGATAGAGGGGGCTTTCAGGCTTTCTTT. Translated: CASSEDRGGFQAFF. V usage is TRBV6-1 and J usage is TRBJ1-1, with 7 bases matching TRBD1. Trimming cost V 1 base and J 11 bases; bases outside gene matches: 10. CDR1 and CDR2 (germline): MNHNS, SASEGT. The CDR3 sequence is 14 residues long.

This clone was detected once. V gene TRBV11-2 combines with J gene TRBJ2-1, with a possible D match to TRBD2 (6 bases). Trimming cost V 1 base and J 8 bases, with 27 bases left between them. CDR1 SGHAT and CDR2 FQNNGV come from the germline V gene. There are 19 residues in the CDR3. As DNA, the CDR3 is TGTGCCAGCAGCTTAGGGGGGTTGGGAGGCAGACAGAATAATTATGAGCAGTTCTTC. Its translation is CASSLGGLGGRQNNYEQFF.

CDR3 coding DNA: TGCGCCAGCAGCCTCCGACAGGGAGAAACTGAAGCTTTCTTT. Amino acids: CASSLRQGETEAFF. This sequence joins TRBV5-1 and TRBJ1-1; 7 positions match TRBD1. With V trimmed by 4 bases and J by 5 bases, 8 bases remained unmatched. The CDR3 length is 14 residues. Germline CDR1 is SGHRS and CDR2 is YFSETQ.

This chain links TRBV5-6 with TRBJ1-2; D unresolved. With 4 bases removed from V and 1 base from J, the gap between germline ends came to 8 bases. This CDR3 region has 13 residues. Germline V lookup: CDR1 SGHDT, CDR2 YYEEEE. CDR3 bases: TGTGCCAGCAGCCCCAGTGATAACTATGGCTACACCTTC. It codes for CASSPSDNYGYTF. Full variable domain (outside the CDR3, taken from reference TRBV5-6 and TRBJ1-2): DAGVTQSPTHLIKTRGQQVTLRCSPKSGHDTVSWYQQALGQGPQFIFQYYEEEERQRGNFPDRFSGHQFPNYSSELNVNALLLGDSALYLCASSPSDNYGYTFGSGTRLTVV.